What follows describes a single TCR beta chain. Antigen unknown. This record comes from a study of vaccination effects on CD4 cells after COVID-19. This CDR3 region has 14 residues. CDR1 LNHDA and CDR2 SQIVND come from the germline V gene (reference sequence). The V and J ends lost 3 bases and 11 bases respectively, with 16 bases between them. Expansion with viral peptide pools was applied to antigen-specific CD4+ T cells by the ViraFEST assay prior to sequencing. CD4+ T cells were isolated after roughly nine days of culture. Either the BNT162b2 or mRNA-1273 vaccine was given to participants in two doses. Researchers reported culturing 1.5 million to 2 million PBMC in each well, adding approximately 10 IU/ml IL-2 and roughly 10 ug/ml peptides. The authors exchanged half the medium for IL-2 medium on days 3 and 7. The data were produced by immunoSEQ multiplex PCR, yet TCRdb's version contains in-frame clones alone and is incomplete. Of just under 60,000 clones in the sample, approximately 78% were seen once.

Whole-study results and caveats: A shortage of convalescent patients and an absence of early post-infection timepoints characterized the study. Clones that were induced by infection or by vaccine showed marked contraction late after vaccination.

The sequence was obtained from a human donor who received a COVID-19 vaccine. This specimen was CD4+ T cells from PBMCs cultured with HCoV-OC43 spike peptides, taken after COVID-19 vaccination. Regarding subset: HCoV-OC43 spike overlapping peptide pool stimulation. V and J are TRBV19 and TRBJ1-4; no clear D gene. CDR3 DNA: TGTGCCAGTAGTATCCGGGAACCCATGGGGAAACTGTTTTTT. This sequence encodes CASSIREPMGKLFF.